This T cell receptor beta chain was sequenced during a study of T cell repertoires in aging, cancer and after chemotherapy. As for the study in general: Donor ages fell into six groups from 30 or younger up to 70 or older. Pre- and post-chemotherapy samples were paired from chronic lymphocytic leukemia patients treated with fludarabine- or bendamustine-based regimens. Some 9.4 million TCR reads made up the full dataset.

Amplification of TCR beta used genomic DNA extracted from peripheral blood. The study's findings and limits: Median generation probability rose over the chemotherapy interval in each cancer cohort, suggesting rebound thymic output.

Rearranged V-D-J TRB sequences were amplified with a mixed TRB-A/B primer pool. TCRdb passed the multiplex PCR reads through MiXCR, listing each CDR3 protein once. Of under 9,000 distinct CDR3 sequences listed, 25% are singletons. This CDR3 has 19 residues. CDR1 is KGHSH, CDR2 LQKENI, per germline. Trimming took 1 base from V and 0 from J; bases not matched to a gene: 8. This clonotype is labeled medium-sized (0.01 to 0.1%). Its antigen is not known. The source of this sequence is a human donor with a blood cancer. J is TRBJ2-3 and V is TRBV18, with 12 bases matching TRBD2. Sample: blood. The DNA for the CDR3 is TGTGCCAGCTCACCACGGCCTAGCGGGAGGGCCACTAGCACAGATACGCAGTATTTT. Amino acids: CASSPRPSGRATSTDTQYF.